This paragraph covers one TCR beta chain sequence. CDR1 and CDR2 from the germline V gene are DFQATT and SNEGSKA (reference sequence). The CDR3 is 11 amino acids. V was trimmed by 4 bases and J by 5 bases, leaving 9 bases between them. TCRdb's table, derived via immunoSEQ multiplex PCR, lists solely in-frame clones and lacks some. The repertoire holds over 90,000 clones, with roughly nine tenths as singletons. These data are taken from a study of T cell changes during pregnancy in multiple sclerosis. V and J are TRBV20-1 and TRBJ2-7, with D possibly matching TRBD1 (6 bases). This TCR came from a female donor with multiple sclerosis, enrolled in a pregnancy study. Sequences were derived from peripheral blood, sampled after pregnancy. The chain's CDR3 is CSATRGHEQYF. The DNA of the CDR3 is TGCAGTGCTACCAGGGGCCACGAGCAGTACTTC.